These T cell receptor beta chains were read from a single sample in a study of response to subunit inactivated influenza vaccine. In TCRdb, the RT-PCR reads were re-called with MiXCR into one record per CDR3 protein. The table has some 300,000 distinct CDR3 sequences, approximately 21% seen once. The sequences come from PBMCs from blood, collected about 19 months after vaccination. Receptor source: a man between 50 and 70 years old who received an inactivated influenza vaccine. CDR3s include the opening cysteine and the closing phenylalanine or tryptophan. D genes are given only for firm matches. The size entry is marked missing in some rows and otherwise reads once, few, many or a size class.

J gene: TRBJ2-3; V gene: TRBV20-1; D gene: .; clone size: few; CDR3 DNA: TGCAGTGCCCGACCCTCAGGCACAGATACGCAGTATTTT; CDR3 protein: CSARPSGTDTQYF
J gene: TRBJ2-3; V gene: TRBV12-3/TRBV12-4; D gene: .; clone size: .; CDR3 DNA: TGTGCCAGCAGTTTAGACAACACAGATACGCAGTATTTT; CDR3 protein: CASSLDNTDTQYF
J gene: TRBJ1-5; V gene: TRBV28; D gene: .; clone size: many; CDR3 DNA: TGTGCCAGCACCCTGGGGACTGTGGGGACGGTTCGCAATCAGCCCCAGCATTTT; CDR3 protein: CASTLGTVGTVRNQPQHF
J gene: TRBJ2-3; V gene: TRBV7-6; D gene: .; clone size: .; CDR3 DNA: TGTGCCAGCAGCTCGCGACGGAGTATGGATACGCAGTATTTT; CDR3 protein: CASSSRRSMDTQYF
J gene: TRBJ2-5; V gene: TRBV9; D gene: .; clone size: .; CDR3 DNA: TGTGCCAGCAGCGTAGCTCCCCTGGGGGAGACCCAGTACTTC; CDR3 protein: CASSVAPLGETQYF
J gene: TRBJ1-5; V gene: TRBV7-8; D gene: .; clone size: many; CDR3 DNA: TGTGCCAGCAGCCCAGGGTTCGTTGGGCAGGGGTATCAGCCCCAGCATTTT; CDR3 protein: CASSPGFVGQGYQPQHF
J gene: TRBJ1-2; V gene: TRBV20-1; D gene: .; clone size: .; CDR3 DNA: TGCAGTGCTTCGAGTGCCCAGTCTGGCTACACCTTC; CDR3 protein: CSASSAQSGYTF
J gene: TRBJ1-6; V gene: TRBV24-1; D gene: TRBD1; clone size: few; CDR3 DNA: TGTGCCACCAGTGACCGAGGGGGCAATTCACCCCTCCACTTT; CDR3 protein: CATSDRGGNSPLHF
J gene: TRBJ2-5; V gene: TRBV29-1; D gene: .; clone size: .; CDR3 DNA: TGCAGCGTCGGCGACAGCCAAGAGACCCAGTACTTC; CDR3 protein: CSVGDSQETQYF
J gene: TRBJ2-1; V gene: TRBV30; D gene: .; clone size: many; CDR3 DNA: TGTGCCTGGAGAGGTTACAATGAGCAGTTCTTC; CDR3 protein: CAWRGYNEQFF
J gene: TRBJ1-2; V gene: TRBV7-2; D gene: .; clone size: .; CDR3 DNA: TGTGCCAGCAGCTTAAATATGTTTGGGGTCTCTGGCTACACCTTC; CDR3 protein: CASSLNMFGVSGYTF
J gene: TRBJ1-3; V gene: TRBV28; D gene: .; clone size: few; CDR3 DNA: TGTGCCAGCAGTTCCCTCGGACTGCCCAACGCTGGAAACACCATATATTTT; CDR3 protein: CASSSLGLPNAGNTIYF
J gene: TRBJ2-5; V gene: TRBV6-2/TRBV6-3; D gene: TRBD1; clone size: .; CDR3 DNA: TGTGCCAGCAGTTACCTTTCGGGACAGGGTCAAGAGACCCAGTACTTC; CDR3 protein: CASSYLSGQGQETQYF
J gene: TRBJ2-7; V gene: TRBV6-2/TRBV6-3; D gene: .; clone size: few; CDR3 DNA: TGTGCCAGCAGTTACTCGGACAGTCTCGACGAGCAGTACTTC; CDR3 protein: CASSYSDSLDEQYF
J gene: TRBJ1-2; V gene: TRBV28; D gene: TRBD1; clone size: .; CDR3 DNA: TGTGCCAGCAGTTTAGGACAGGCCTTCCACACCTTC; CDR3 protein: CASSLGQAFHTF
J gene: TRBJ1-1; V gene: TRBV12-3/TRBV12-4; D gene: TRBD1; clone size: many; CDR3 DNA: TGTGCCAGCAGGATAGGACAGGGGGCTAACACTGAAGCTTTCTTT; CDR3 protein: CASRIGQGANTEAFF
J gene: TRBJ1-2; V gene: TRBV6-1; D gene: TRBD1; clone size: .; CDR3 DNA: TGTGCCAGCAGTGCTACAGGGGAGGGCTACACCTTC; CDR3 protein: CASSATGEGYTF
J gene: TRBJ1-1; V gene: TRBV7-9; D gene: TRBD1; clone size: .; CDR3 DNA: TGTGCCAGCAGCTCAGGGACAGGGGGCCGAACTGAAGCTTTCTTT; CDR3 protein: CASSSGTGGRTEAFF
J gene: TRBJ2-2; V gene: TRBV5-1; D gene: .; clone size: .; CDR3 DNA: TGCGCCAGCAGCTTGGACAGGGCGACCGGGGAGCTGTTTTTT; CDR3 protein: CASSLDRATGELFF
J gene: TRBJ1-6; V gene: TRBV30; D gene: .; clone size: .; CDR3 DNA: TGTGCCTGGGCCCTCTCCTATAATTCACCCCTCCACTTT; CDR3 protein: CAWALSYNSPLHF
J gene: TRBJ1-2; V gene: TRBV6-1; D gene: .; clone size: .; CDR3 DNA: TGTGCCAGCCGCCCTGGAGGTATCTATGGCTACACCTTC; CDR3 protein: CASRPGGIYGYTF
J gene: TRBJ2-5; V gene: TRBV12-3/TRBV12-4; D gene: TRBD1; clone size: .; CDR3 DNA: TGTGCCAGCAGTACCCTCGGGAGAGGACAGGGAAGAGAGACCCAGTACTTC; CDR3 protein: CASSTLGRGQGRETQYF